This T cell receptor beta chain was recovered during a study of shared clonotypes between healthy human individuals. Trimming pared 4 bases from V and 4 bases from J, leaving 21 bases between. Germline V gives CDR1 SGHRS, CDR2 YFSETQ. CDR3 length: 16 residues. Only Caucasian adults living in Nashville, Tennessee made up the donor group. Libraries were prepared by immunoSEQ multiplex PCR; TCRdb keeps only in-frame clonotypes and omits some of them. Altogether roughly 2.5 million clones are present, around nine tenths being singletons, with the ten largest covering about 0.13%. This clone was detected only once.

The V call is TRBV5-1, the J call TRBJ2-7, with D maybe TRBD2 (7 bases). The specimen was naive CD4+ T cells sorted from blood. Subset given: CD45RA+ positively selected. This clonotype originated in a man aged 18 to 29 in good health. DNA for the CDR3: TGCGCCAGCAGCCCCGGGGGGCGGGGCCTTTTATACGAGCAGTACTTC. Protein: CASSPGGRGLLYEQYF.